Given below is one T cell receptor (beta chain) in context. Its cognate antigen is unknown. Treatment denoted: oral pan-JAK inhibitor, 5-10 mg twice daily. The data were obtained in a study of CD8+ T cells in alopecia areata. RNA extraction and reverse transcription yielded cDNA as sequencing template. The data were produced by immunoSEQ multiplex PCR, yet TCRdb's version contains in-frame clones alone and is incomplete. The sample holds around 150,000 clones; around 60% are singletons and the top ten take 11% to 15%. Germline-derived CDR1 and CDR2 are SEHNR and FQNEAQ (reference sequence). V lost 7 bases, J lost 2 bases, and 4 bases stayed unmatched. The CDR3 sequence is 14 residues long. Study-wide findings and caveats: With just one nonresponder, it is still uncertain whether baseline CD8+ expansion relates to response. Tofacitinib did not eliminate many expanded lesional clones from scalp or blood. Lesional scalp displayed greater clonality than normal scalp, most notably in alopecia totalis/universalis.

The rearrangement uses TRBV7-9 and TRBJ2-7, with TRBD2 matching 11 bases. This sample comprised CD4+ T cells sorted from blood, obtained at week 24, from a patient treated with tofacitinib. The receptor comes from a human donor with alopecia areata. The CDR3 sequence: CASNRLAGTYEQYF. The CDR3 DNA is TGTGCCAGCAACCGACTAGCGGGGACCTACGAGCAGTACTTC.